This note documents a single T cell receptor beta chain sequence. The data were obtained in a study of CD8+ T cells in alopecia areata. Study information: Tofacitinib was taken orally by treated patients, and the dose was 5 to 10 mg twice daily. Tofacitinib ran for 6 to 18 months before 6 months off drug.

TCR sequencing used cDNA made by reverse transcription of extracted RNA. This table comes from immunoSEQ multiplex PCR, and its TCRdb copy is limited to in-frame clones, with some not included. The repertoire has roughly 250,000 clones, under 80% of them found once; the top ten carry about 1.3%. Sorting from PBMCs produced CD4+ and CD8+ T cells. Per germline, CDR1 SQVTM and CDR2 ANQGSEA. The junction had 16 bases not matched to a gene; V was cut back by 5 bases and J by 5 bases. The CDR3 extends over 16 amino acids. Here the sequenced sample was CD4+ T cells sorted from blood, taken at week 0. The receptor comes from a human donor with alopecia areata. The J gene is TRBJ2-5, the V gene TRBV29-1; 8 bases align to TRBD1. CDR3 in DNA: TGCAGCGTTCAAACATCGAACAGGGGGATTGGGGAGACCCAGTACTTC. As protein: CSVQTSNRGIGETQYF.